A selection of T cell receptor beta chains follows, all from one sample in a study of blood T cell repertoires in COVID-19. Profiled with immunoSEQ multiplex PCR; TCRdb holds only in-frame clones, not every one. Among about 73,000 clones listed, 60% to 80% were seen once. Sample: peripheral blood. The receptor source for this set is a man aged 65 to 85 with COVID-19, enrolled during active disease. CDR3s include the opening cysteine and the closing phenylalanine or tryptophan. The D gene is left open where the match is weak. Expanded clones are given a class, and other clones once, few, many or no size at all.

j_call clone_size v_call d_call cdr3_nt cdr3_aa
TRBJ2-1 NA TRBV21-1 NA TGTGCCAGCAGCAAAGGTTCTAGCGGGGCCAACAATGAGCAGTTCTTC CASSKGSSGANNEQFF
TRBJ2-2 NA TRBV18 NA TGTGCCAGCTCACTTGAGGTCACCGGGGAGCTGTTTTTT CASSLEVTGELFF
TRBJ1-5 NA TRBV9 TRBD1 TGTGCCAGCAGCCTGGGACAGGACAATCAGCCCCAGCATTTT CASSLGQDNQPQHF
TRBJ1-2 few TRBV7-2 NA TGTGCCAGCAGCTCTAACAGGCGCTACACCTATAACTATGGCTACACCTTC CASSSNRRYTYNYGYTF
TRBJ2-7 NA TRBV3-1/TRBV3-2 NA TGTGCCAGCAGCCAAGTCCCGGTAAAAGTCGAGCAGTACTTC CASSQVPVKVEQYF
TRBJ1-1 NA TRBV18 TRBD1 TGTGCCAGCTCACCACGGACAGGAGGAACTGAAGCTTTCTTT CASSPRTGGTEAFF
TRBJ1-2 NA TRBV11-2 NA TGTGCCAGCAGCCCTGGGTACGAGGAACGCTACACCTTC CASSPGYEERYTF
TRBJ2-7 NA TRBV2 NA TGTGCCAGCAGTGCGAGATTCGAGCAGTACTTC CASSARFEQYF
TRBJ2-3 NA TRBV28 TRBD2 TGTGCCAGCAGTCCCCAGGGGCTAGCGGGGTTGTATTTT CASSPQGLAGLYF
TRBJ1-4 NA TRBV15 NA TGTGCCACCAGCAGAGATGTGCGAGGTGGTGAAAAACTGTTTTTT CATSRDVRGGEKLFF
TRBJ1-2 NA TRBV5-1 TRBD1 TGCGCCAGCAGCTCGACAGGGGATAACTATGGCTACACCTTC CASSSTGDNYGYTF
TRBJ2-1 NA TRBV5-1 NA TGCGCCAGCAGCTCCGGGGGGCTAGCGGACTCCTACAATGAGCAGTTCTTC CASSSGGLADSYNEQFF
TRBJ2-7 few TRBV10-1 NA TGCGCCAGCACCCTACAGGGCTACGAGCAGTACTTC CASTLQGYEQYF
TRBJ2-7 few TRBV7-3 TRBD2 TGTGCCAGCAGCCCCGCGGGGGGGACCTACGAGCAGTACTTC CASSPAGGTYEQYF
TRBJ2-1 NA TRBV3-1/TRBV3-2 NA TGTGCCAGCAGCCAAGCAGGGGGGAACAATGAGCAGTTCTTC CASSQAGGNNEQFF
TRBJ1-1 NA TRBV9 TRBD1 TGTGCCAGCAGCCCGAGACAGGGTCTCGAGACTGAAGCTTTCTTT CASSPRQGLETEAFF
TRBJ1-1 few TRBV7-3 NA TGTGCCAGCAGCTTAACGGGCCCGGGAACTGAAGCTTTCTTT CASSLTGPGTEAFF
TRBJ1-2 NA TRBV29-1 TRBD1 TGCAGCGTGCCGGACAGGGGCGGGTGGGCTAACTATGGCTACACCTTC CSVPDRGGWANYGYTF
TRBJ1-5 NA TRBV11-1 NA TGTGCCAGCAGCCAAGGGCAGGGGCGCGGTCAGCCCCAGCATTTT CASSQGQGRGQPQHF
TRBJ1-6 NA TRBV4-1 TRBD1 TGCGCCAGGAGGGACAGCTATAATTCACCCCTCCACTTT CARRDSYNSPLHF
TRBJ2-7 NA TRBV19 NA TGTGCCAGTAGTATAACAGGTCTCTCCTACGAGCAGTACTTC CASSITGLSYEQYF
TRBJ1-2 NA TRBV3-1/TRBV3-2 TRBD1 TGTGCCAGCAGCCCGCCGACGGCAGGGGGAGGACGTGGCTACACCTTC CASSPPTAGGGRGYTF
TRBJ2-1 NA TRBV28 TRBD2 TGTGCCAGCAGTTTGACTAGCGGGTCACGGGGGATCTACAATGAGCAGTTCTTC CASSLTSGSRGIYNEQFF
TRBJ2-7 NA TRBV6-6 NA TGTGCCAGCAGTTCCAACTACGAGCAGTACTTC CASSSNYEQYF
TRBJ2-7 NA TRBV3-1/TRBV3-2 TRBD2 TGTGCCAGCAGCCTCCGGACTAGCGGGAGAGGTGAGCAGTACTTC CASSLRTSGRGEQYF
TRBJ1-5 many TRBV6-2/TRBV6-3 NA TGTGCCAGCAGCCGGACAAGCTATCAGCCCCAGCATTTT CASSRTSYQPQHF
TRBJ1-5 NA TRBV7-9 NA TGTGCCAGCAGCTCAAGTACAGGGCATCAGCCCCAGCATTTT CASSSSTGHQPQHF
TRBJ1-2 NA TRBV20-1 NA TGCAGTGCTAGTCTCAGCAGGGTCGATGGCTACACCTTC CSASLSRVDGYTF
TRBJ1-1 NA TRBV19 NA TGTGCCAGTAGCGAGACATTGAACACTGAAGCTTTCTTT CASSETLNTEAFF
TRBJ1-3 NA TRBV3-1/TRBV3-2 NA TGTGCCAGCAGCCAACACATCGACAGCTCTGGAAACACCATATATTTT CASSQHIDSSGNTIYF
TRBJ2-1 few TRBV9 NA TGTGCCAGCAGGGAATCGGACAGCCCCCTAAGCTCCTACAATGAGCAGTTCTTC CASRESDSPLSSYNEQFF